This entry lists 21 T cell receptor beta chains sequenced from one sample in a study of blood T cell repertoires in COVID-19. The data were produced by immunoSEQ multiplex PCR, yet TCRdb's version contains in-frame clones alone and is incomplete. The sample carries 200,000 to 250,000 clones, around 87% recorded once. Sequenced material: peripheral blood. The receptors originated from a woman aged 25 to 39 who had recovered from COVID-19.

This clone showed up just once. V gene TRBV11-2 combines with J gene TRBJ2-1; tentatively, D is TRBD1 (6 bases). V shed 6 bases and J shed 6 bases, with 15 bases lying between them. The germline V gene encodes CDR1 SGHAT and CDR2 FQNNGV. The CDR3 spans 14 residues. The CDR3 region has the DNA TGTGCCAGCAGTTTCCAACTACAGGGCAATGAGCAGTTCTTC. The encoded protein is CASSFQLQGNEQFF.

The chain links TRBV7-9 to TRBJ1-1; 10 bases are a match to TRBD1. With V trimmed by 5 bases and J by 4 bases, 4 bases remained unmatched. The CDR3 consists of 14 residues. The germline CDR1 and CDR2 sequences are SEHNR and FQNEAQ (reference sequence). The CDR3 reads CASSADRGVTEAFF. The CDR3 DNA follows: TGTGCCAGCAGCGCGGACAGGGGGGTCACTGAAGCTTTCTTT.

The CDR3 loop is CASSLNSRQGAREQYF. DNA of the CDR3: TGCGCCAGCAGCTTGAACTCTAGGCAGGGGGCTCGAGAGCAGTACTTC. The V call is TRBV5-1, the J call TRBJ2-7; TRBD1 agrees at 8 bases. CDR1 SGHRS and CDR2 YFSETQ come from the germline V gene. The CDR3 totals 16 residues. Trimming took 1 base from V and 7 from J; bases not matched to a gene: 13.

On this clone: Other DNA variants within this sample encode the same CDR3. The rearrangement joins TRBV5-1 to TRBJ2-3, with D perhaps TRBD2 (5 bases). The CDR3 contains 14 residues. From germline, CDR1 is SGHRS and CDR2 YFSETQ. V dropped 0 bases and J dropped 0 bases, with 5 bases sitting between them. CDR3 sequence (DNA): TGCGCCAGCAGCTTGGGGGAGAGCACAGATACGCAGTATTTT. This encodes CASSLGESTDTQYF.

The rearrangement uses TRBV7-9 and TRBJ2-1, with D perhaps TRBD1 (6 bases). The CDR3 runs 13 residues. V dropped 1 base and J dropped 8 bases, with 9 bases sitting between them. In germline, CDR1 is SEHNR, CDR2 FQNEAQ (reference sequence). The DNA for the CDR3 is TGTGCCAGCAGCTTAGAGGGGGTCGATGAGCAGTTCTTC. It is translated as CASSLEGVDEQFF.

The genes are TRBV5-1 and TRBJ2-5; 9 bases agree with TRBD1. This CDR3 has 14 residues. Germline assignment: CDR1 SGHRS and CDR2 YFSETQ. The trim removed 5 bases at V and 5 bases at J, leaving 7 bases unmatched. CDR3 amino acids: CASSSTGTGETQYF. The CDR3 nucleotides are TGCGCCAGCAGTTCGACCGGGACAGGGGAGACCCAGTACTTC.

This chain's CDR3 is CASSVPSGGTDTQYF. CDR3 nucleotides: TGTGCCAGCAGCGTACCTAGCGGGGGCACAGATACGCAGTATTTT. V is TRBV9 and J is TRBJ2-3; 9 positions match TRBD2. CDR1 SGDLS and CDR2 YYNGEE come from the germline V gene. The CDR3 sequence is 15 residues long. Germline trimming cut 1 base from V and 1 base from J; bases unmatched to any gene: 1. Combining the CDR3 with reference TRBV9 and TRBJ2-3 gives the whole variable domain DSGVTQTPKHLITATGQRVTLRCSPRSGDLSVYWYQQSLDQGLQFLIQYYNGEERAKGNILERFSAQQFPDLHSELNLSSLELGDSALYFCASSVPSGGTDTQYFGPGTRLTVL.

The chain couples TRBV6-6 to TRBJ2-3, with 8 bases lining up with TRBD2. Losses at the gene ends were 6 bases for V and 5 bases for J; bases not matched to a gene: 7. CDR3 length equals 14 residues. The germline gives CDR1 MNHNY, CDR2 SVGAGI (reference sequence). The CDR3 bases are TGTGCCAGCAGGTGGGGCGGGGGGATAGATACGCAGTATTTT. Translation gives CASRWGGGIDTQYF.

The V and J genes are TRBV9 and TRBJ2-1; maybe TRBD2 (6 bases). The ends were cut back, 3 bases at V and 3 bases at J, with 13 bases in the middle. Germline CDR1 and CDR2: SGDLS and YYNGEE. The CDR3 runs to 15 residues. This CDR3 is CASSALGLNYNEQFF. The CDR3, as DNA: TGTGCCAGCAGCGCGCTGGGACTTAACTACAATGAGCAGTTCTTC.

The V and J genes are TRBV27 and TRBJ2-1; tentatively, D is TRBD2 (5 bases). The V gene's germline CDR1 is MNHEY and CDR2 SMNVEV (reference sequence). Trimming took off 6 bases at V and 7 bases at J, with 13 bases between the two ends. CDR3 size: 13 residues. The CDR3: CASSPDPGNEQFF. The CDR3 coding sequence is TGTGCCAGCAGCCCGGACCCGGGGAATGAGCAGTTCTTC.

The gene calls are TRBV11-2 and TRBJ2-1; tentatively, D is TRBD1 (5 bases). CDR1 is SGHAT, CDR2 FQNNGV, per germline. The V gene lost 2 bases and the J gene lost 4 bases, with 18 bases spanning the gap. The CDR3 has 17 residues. The CDR3 DNA reads as TGTGCCAGCAGCTTATTCCCCCAGGGCAGGGTGTACAATGAGCAGTTCTTC. This translates into CASSLFPQGRVYNEQFF. The full variable domain, rest sourced from reference TRBV11-2 and TRBJ2-1, is EAGVAQSPRYKIIEKRQSVAFWCNPISGHATLYWYQQILGQGPKLLIQFQNNGVVDDSQLPKDRFSAERLKGVDSTLKIQPAKLEDSAVYLCASSLFPQGRVYNEQFFGPGTRLTVL.

The chain has TRBV9 and TRBJ2-2; no clear D gene. This CDR3 is built from 13 residues. The V end lost 3 bases, the J end lost 8 bases, and 11 bases lay between the germline ends. Germline loops: CDR1 SGDLS, CDR2 YYNGEE. In nucleotides, the CDR3 is TGTGCCAGCAGCGCAATGTTCAGAGGGGAGCTGTTTTTT. As protein: CASSAMFRGELFF.

Worth noting for this clone: Other DNA sequences from this sample encode an identical CDR3 as well. The V and J genes are TRBV2 and TRBJ1-2, with a weak D call TRBD1 (5 bases). Deletions cut 4 bases from V and 4 bases from J, with 7 bases between. The CDR3 is 12 amino acids. Germline lookup yields CDR1 SNHLY and CDR2 FYNNEI. Here the CDR3 reads CASSGQGYGYTF. CDR3 DNA sequence: TGTGCCAGCAGTGGTCAGGGCTATGGCTACACCTTC.

The CDR3 is CASSLSRNYGYTF. The CDR3 nucleotides are TGTGCCAGCAGCTTGTCCCGTAACTATGGCTACACCTTC. The V call is TRBV5-4, the J call TRBJ1-2; D is uncertain. The CDR3 is 13 amino acids. Germline loops: CDR1 SGHNT, CDR2 YYREEE (reference sequence). Trimming took off 1 base at V and 1 base at J, with 5 bases between the two ends.

The chain links TRBV3-1 (or the pseudogene TRBV3-2) to TRBJ1-5; 8 bases agree with TRBD1. Trimming cost V 3 bases and J 4 bases; bases outside gene matches: 5. The CDR3 consists of 15 residues. The germline CDR1 and CDR2 sequences are LGHDT and YNNKEL (reference sequence). CDR3 in DNA: TGTGCCAGCAGCCAGGGACAGGCGATAAATCAGCCCCAGCATTTT. This sequence encodes CASSQGQAINQPQHF.

V gene TRBV5-4 combines with J gene TRBJ2-7, with 15 positions matching TRBD2. The CDR3 spans 20 residues. Germline loops: CDR1 SGHNT, CDR2 YYREEE (reference sequence). V lost 4 bases and J lost 0; bases outside the gene matches: 14. The CDR3 spells CASSEGLAGGPSPSSYEQYF. Here the CDR3 DNA reads TGTGCCAGCAGCGAGGGACTAGCGGGGGGTCCTTCTCCTAGCTCCTACGAGCAGTACTTC.

This chain connects TRBV10-1 to TRBJ2-3; D is perhaps TRBD2 (7 bases). The V gene lost 4 bases and the J gene lost 4 bases, with 12 bases spanning the gap. From germline, CDR1 is WNHNN and CDR2 SYGVQD (reference sequence). The CDR3 has 14 residues. The CDR3: CASSGGGAADTQYF. The CDR3 bases are TGCGCCAGCAGTGGAGGGGGGGCCGCAGATACGCAGTATTTT.

This chain joins TRBV6-6 and TRBJ2-3; a possible D gene is TRBD2 (7 bases). The CDR3 length is 15 residues. The germline gives CDR1 MNHNY, CDR2 SVGAGI (reference sequence). Trimming took off 2 bases at V and 4 bases at J, with 13 bases between the two ends. The CDR3 region is CASSYPGGKSDTQYF. The CDR3 DNA is TGTGCCAGCAGTTACCCGGGGGGCAAGTCAGATACGCAGTATTTT.

The chain links TRBV18 to TRBJ2-7, with a tentative D call TRBD1 (6 bases). The CDR3 covers 16 residues. Per the germline V gene, CDR1 is KGHSH and CDR2 is LQKENI. The V gene lost 3 bases and the J gene lost 5 bases, with 20 bases spanning the gap. CDR3 residues: CASSPLKGTPLDEQYF. CDR3 DNA sequence: TGTGCCAGCTCACCGTTAAAGGGGACACCCCTTGACGAGCAGTACTTC.

V and J are TRBV6-2 or TRBV6-3 and TRBJ2-2, with 7 bases matching TRBD2. The CDR3 totals 15 residues. Germline trimming cut 2 bases from V and 4 bases from J; bases unmatched to any gene: 4. Germline CDR1 MNHEY, CDR2 SVGEGT. The CDR3 DNA reads TGTGCCAGCAGTTACACTCCTAGCGGCACCGGGGAGCTGTTTTTT. Amino acid sequence: CASSYTPSGTGELFF.

The V call is TRBV27, the J call TRBJ2-3; 8 bases map to TRBD2. J gave up 6 bases and V 8 bases, and 10 bases lay outside the gene matches. This CDR3 is built from 14 residues. CDR1 MNHEY and CDR2 SMNVEV come from the germline V gene (reference sequence). CDR3 region: CASQSGGRADTQYF. The CDR3 DNA is TGTGCCAGCCAGAGCGGGGGCCGGGCGGATACGCAGTATTTT.